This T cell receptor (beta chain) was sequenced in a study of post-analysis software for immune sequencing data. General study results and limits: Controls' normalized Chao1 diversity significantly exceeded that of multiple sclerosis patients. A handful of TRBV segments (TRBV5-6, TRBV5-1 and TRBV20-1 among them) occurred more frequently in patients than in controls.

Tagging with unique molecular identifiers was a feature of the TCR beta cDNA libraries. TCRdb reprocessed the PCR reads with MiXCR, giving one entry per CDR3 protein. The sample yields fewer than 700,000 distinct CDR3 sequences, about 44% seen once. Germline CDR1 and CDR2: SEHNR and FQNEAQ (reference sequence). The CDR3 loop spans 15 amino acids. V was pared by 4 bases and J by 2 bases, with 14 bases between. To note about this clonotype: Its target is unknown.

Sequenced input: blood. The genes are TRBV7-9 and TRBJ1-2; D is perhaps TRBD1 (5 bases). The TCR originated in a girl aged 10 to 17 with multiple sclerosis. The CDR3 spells CASSWGGIDNYGYTF. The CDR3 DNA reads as TGTGCCAGCAGCTGGGGGGGGATAGACAACTATGGCTACACCTTC.